The 14 T cell receptor beta chains below come from one sample, sequenced in a study of blood T cell repertoires in COVID-19. The method was immunoSEQ multiplex PCR; TCRdb's version includes in-frame clones alone and lacks a portion of them. The sample holds about 52,000 clones, roughly 84% seen once. Sequenced material: peripheral blood. These TCRs come from a human donor with active COVID-19. The donor label of this sample is uncertain.

The chain is built from TRBV9 and TRBJ2-6; no clear D. The CDR3 is made up of 15 amino acids. The germline V gene encodes CDR1 SGDLS and CDR2 YYNGEE. With 1 base removed from V and 0 bases from J, the gap between germline ends came to 5 bases. CDR3 protein: CASSVPGSGANVLTF. The CDR3 DNA reads as TGTGCCAGCAGCGTACCAGGCTCTGGGGCCAACGTCCTGACTTTC.

CDR3 amino acids: CASRLPGGTDTQYF. The CDR3 nucleotides read TGTGCCAGCAGATTACCGGGGGGCACAGATACGCAGTATTTT. V is TRBV6-5 and J is TRBJ2-3, with D perhaps TRBD2 (6 bases). The CDR3 totals 14 residues. V was trimmed by 6 bases and J by 1 base, leaving 11 bases between them. Germline CDR1 MNHEY, CDR2 SVGAGI.

V gene TRBV6-2 or TRBV6-3 combines with J gene TRBJ1-2; tentative D call: TRBD1 (6 bases). The length of the CDR3 is 15 residues. With 5 bases removed from V and 6 bases from J, the gap between germline ends came to 19 bases. Germline V gene data show CDR1 as MNHEY and CDR2 as SVGEGT. CDR3 residues: CASSNPRGQRNGYTF. The CDR3 bases are TGTGCCAGCAGTAACCCGCGGGGGCAGAGGAATGGCTACACCTTC.

The chain links TRBV5-1 to TRBJ2-3, with unresolved D. The CDR3 sequence is 13 residues long. V was shortened by 2 bases and J by 2 bases, with 6 bases between the two germline ends. Germline lookup yields CDR1 SGHRS and CDR2 YFSETQ. CDR3 protein: CASSFGSTDTQYF. The CDR3 nucleotides read TGCGCCAGCAGCTTTGGCTCCACAGATACGCAGTATTTT.

V and J are TRBV18 and TRBJ2-1; TRBD1 matches 8 bases. Trimming removed 3 bases from V and 9 bases from J; junction bases left unmatched: 4. CDR1 and CDR2 from the germline V gene are KGHSH and LQKENI. The CDR3 is 13 amino acids. The CDR3 DNA reads as TGTGCCAGCTCACCTGCGGACAGGGCTGAGCAGTTCTTC. It encodes CASSPADRAEQFF.

The chain couples TRBV18 to TRBJ1-3; D uncertain. Between the trimmed V and J ends, which lost 2 bases and 0 bases, there was a span of 8 bases. CDR1 is KGHSH, CDR2 LQKENI, per germline. This CDR3 contains 15 residues. This CDR3 is CASSPGPLSGNTIYF. In nucleotides, the CDR3 is TGTGCCAGCTCACCAGGCCCGCTCTCTGGAAACACCATATATTTT. Full variable domain (outside the CDR3, taken from reference TRBV18 and TRBJ1-3): NAGVMQNPRHLVRRRGQEARLRCSPMKGHSHVYWYRQLPEEGLKFMVYLQKENIIDESGMPKERFSAEFPKEGPSILRIQQVVRGDSAAYFCASSPGPLSGNTIYFGEGSWLTVV.

V gene TRBV7-2 combines with J gene TRBJ1-1; TRBD1 might be the D (5 bases). This CDR3 is built from 15 residues. Germline V gene sequence: CDR1 SGHTA, CDR2 FQGNSA. Trimming left V 1 base short and J 5 bases short, with 14 bases between. The CDR3 DNA reads TGTGCCAGCAGCTTAGATAGGGGACGGGGGACTGAAGCTTTCTTT. Its translation is CASSLDRGRGTEAFF.

DNA of the CDR3: TGTGCCAGCAGCGTGGACAGGGGGGGAGGCTACACCTTC. Translation: CASSVDRGGGYTF. V gene TRBV5-4 combines with J gene TRBJ1-2, with 10 bases fitting TRBD1. V was clipped by 4 bases and J by 8 bases; unmatched bases: 5. CDR3 length equals 13 residues. From germline, CDR1 is SGHNT and CDR2 YYREEE (reference sequence).

This clone was recorded once. The J gene is TRBJ2-3, the V gene TRBV5-1; 12 bases align to TRBD2. Trimming took 1 base from V and 6 from J; bases not matched to a gene: 3. Germline V gene lookup returns CDR1 SGHRS and CDR2 YFSETQ. The CDR3 has 15 amino acids. The CDR3 coding sequence is TGCGCCAGCAGCTTGCCTAGCGGGGGGGCTGATACGCAGTATTTT. Amino acid sequence: CASSLPSGGADTQYF.

The chain links TRBV5-4 to TRBJ1-6; perhaps TRBD1 as D (5 bases). This CDR3 is built from 16 residues. Looked up from germline, CDR1 is SGHNT and CDR2 is YYREEE (reference sequence). V was clipped by 10 bases and J by 0 bases, with 17 bases between them. CDR3: CAGGAARGSYNSPLHF. The CDR3 DNA follows: TGTGCCGGCGGGGCAGCTCGAGGCTCCTATAATTCACCCCTCCACTTT.

The V gene is TRBV7-9, the J gene TRBJ2-7, with TRBD1 matching over 7 bases. The CDR3 loop spans 13 amino acids. V shed 5 bases and J 2 bases; nucleotides not matched to a gene: 3. CDR1 and CDR2 (germline): SEHNR, FQNEAQ (reference sequence). CDR3 nucleotide sequence: TGTGCCAGCAGCCCGACAGGGACCTACGAGCAGTACTTC. Translating gives CASSPTGTYEQYF.

This chain joins TRBV9 and TRBJ1-4; 9 bases agree with TRBD1. Germline CDR1 reads SGDLS; CDR2 reads YYNGEE. V shed 3 bases, J shed 4 bases, and the junction held 7 bases outside the gene matches. This CDR3 has 16 amino acids. CDR3 sequence (DNA): TGTGCCAGCAGCGCGATGGGGACAGGGCTTAATGAAAAACTGTTTTTT. It translates to CASSAMGTGLNEKLFF.

The chain couples TRBV29-1 to TRBJ1-1, with 7 nucleotides matching TRBD1. This CDR3 contains 14 residues. Trimming took 5 bases from V and 4 from J; bases not matched to a gene: 10. The germline V gene has CDR1 SQVTM and CDR2 ANQGSEA. CDR3 residues: CSVTQTTGLTEAFF. In nucleotides, the CDR3 is TGCAGCGTTACACAAACGACAGGGCTCACTGAAGCTTTCTTT.

This chain uses TRBV5-1 with TRBJ2-4, with TRBD2 identical over 11 bases. Trimming removed 1 base from V and 0 bases from J; junction bases left unmatched: 6. Per germline, CDR1 SGHRS and CDR2 YFSETQ. The length of the CDR3 is 18 residues. DNA for the CDR3: TGCGCCAGCAGCTTGTCGGATAGCGGGGGGGCAGCCAAAAACATTCAGTACTTC. Translating it yields CASSLSDSGGAAKNIQYF.